This T cell receptor (beta chain) was identified in a study of B cell selection in AIRE deficiency. Points from the study as a whole: Healthy donors alone shared 31.6% of a few thousand Treg sequences; patients alone less than 10%. Only TCRbeta was sequenced; more than 35% of shared healthy Treg sequences appeared in Tconv. About a third of healthy-shared Treg TCRbeta sequences appeared in patient Tconv cells.

The germline V and J ends were trimmed by 5 bases and 7 bases, with 7 bases remaining between them. The CDR3 is made up of 11 amino acids. Germline V gene sequence: CDR1 SEHNR, CDR2 FQNEAQ (reference sequence). Conventional CD4 T cells were sorted as CD4+CD127+ cells. Using immunoSEQ multiplex PCR, the repertoire was profiled, and TCRdb retains in-frame clones only, with some absent. This table holds tens of thousands of clones, around 97% found once. As regards this clone: Its antigen is still unknown.

The specimen sequenced was conventional CD4+ T cells sorted from PBMCs. The rearrangement joins TRBV7-9 to TRBJ2-3; D unclear. The clonotype originates from a human donor with AIRE deficiency. The CDR3 sequence is CASSEINTQYF. The DNA for the CDR3 is TGTGCCAGCAGCGAGATCAATACGCAGTATTTT.